The following is a T cell receptor (beta chain) sequence with its context. The entry originates in a study of blood T cell repertoires in COVID-19. The CDR3 totals 14 residues. With 5 bases clipped from V and 3 bases from J, the junction kept 4 bases outside the gene matches. Germline V gene sequence: CDR1 SGHTA, CDR2 FQGNSA. Methods used by the authors: The authors estimated nucleated cell counts from reference gene primer amplification. Only in-frame clones appear in the TCRdb table, and some are missing; sequencing was by immunoSEQ multiplex PCR. That table supplies the V and J calls and clone size; D and trimming were determined from the DNA. The sample holds about 150,000 clones; roughly 82% are singletons and the top ten take about 8.9%.

This clonotype was sampled from a woman aged 50 to 60 with acute or convalescent COVID-19. The gene calls are TRBV7-2 and TRBJ2-7, with TRBD1 matching 10 bases. Sequencing was performed on peripheral blood. The CDR3 sequence is CASSAGTGDYEQYF. The DNA for the CDR3 is TGTGCCAGCAGCGCCGGGACAGGGGACTACGAGCAGTACTTC.